A single sample gave rise to the 12 T cell receptor beta chains below, sequenced in a study of shared clonotypes between healthy human individuals. Data came from immunoSEQ multiplex PCR; TCRdb stores just in-frame clones and leaves some out. The sample holds some 1,100,000 clones, roughly 74% seen once. Input material: memory CD4+ T cells from PBMCs. Subset here: CD45RA-negative fraction. Source of these receptors: a man younger than 30 in good health. Some clones in this sample may be carry-over from other donors' samples.

The chain links TRBV20-1 to TRBJ1-1; D not certain. The CDR3 is 11 residues long. The V gene lost 6 bases and the J gene lost 3 bases, with 8 bases spanning the gap. Germline V gene data show CDR1 as DFQATT and CDR2 as SNEGSKA (reference sequence). This CDR3 is CSAHRDTEAFF. The CDR3 region has the DNA TGCAGTGCGCACCGGGACACTGAAGCTTTCTTT.

V gene TRBV6-5 combines with J gene TRBJ2-3, with TRBD2 matching over 7 bases. Germline-derived CDR1 and CDR2 are MNHEY and SVGAGI. There are 14 residues in the CDR3. With V trimmed by 6 bases and J by 2 bases, 5 bases remained unmatched. The CDR3 DNA follows: TGTGCCAGCAGCCGGACTAGGGTCACAGATACGCAGTATTTT. Amino acids: CASSRTRVTDTQYF.

V usage is TRBV29-1 and J usage is TRBJ2-7; 9 bases agree with TRBD1. This CDR3 has 13 residues. The V gene's germline CDR1 is SQVTM and CDR2 ANQGSEA. V lost 5 bases and J lost 2; bases outside the gene matches: 4. The CDR3 spells CSVLGTGTYEQYF. The CDR3 bases are TGCAGCGTTCTAGGGACAGGGACCTACGAGCAGTACTTC.

For this clone: The identical CDR3 is also encoded by other nucleotide sequences in the sample. The chain combines TRBV18 with TRBJ2-6; D uncertain. Germline V gene sequence: CDR1 KGHSH, CDR2 LQKENI. The CDR3 totals 15 residues. Trimming took 3 bases from V and 0 from J, leaving 6 bases between them. CDR3 sequence (DNA): TGTGCCAGCTCACCCCTGGGCTCTGGGGCCAACGTCCTGACTTTC. This gives the protein CASSPLGSGANVLTF.

The V gene is TRBV28, the J gene TRBJ2-7; TRBD2 matches at 7 bases. The trim removed 5 bases at V and 0 bases at J, leaving 7 bases unmatched. The CDR3 loop spans 15 amino acids. In germline, CDR1 is MDHEN, CDR2 SYDVKM. In DNA, the CDR3 is TGTGCCAGCAGTCAAACGGGAGGCGGCTCCTACGAGCAGTACTTC. Its translation: CASSQTGGGSYEQYF.

The chain joins TRBV28 to TRBJ2-7; no firm D call. CDR3 length equals 15 residues. Trimming left V 3 bases short and J 3 bases short, with 15 bases between. Germline V gene sequence: CDR1 MDHEN, CDR2 SYDVKM. The CDR3 DNA reads as TGTGCCAGCAGTTTGAGGCAACCGGGCTTCTACGAGCAGTACTTC. It encodes CASSLRQPGFYEQYF.

Details on this clone: This could be a read error, since a much larger clone is one nucleotide away. J is TRBJ2-5 and V is TRBV7-2; 9 bases agree with TRBD1. This CDR3 is 15 amino acids long. Germline assignment: CDR1 SGHTA and CDR2 FQGNSA. The V gene end was trimmed by 3 bases and the J gene end by 2 bases; junction bases not matched to a gene: 4. The CDR3 coding sequence is TGTGCCAGCAGCTTGGGACAGGGCGAACAAGAGACCCAGTACTTC. It translates to CASSLGQGEQETQYF.

This chain links TRBV2 with TRBJ1-1, with 10 nucleotides matching TRBD1. The CDR3 totals 15 residues. CDR1 and CDR2 from the germline V gene are SNHLY and FYNNEI. The V gene end was trimmed by 5 bases and the J gene end by 7 bases; junction bases not matched to a gene: 10. In DNA, the CDR3 is TGTGCCAGCAGTAAACAGCCCGGGACAGGGGTTGAAGCTTTCTTT. As protein: CASSKQPGTGVEAFF.

V is TRBV30 and J is TRBJ1-1; D is undetermined. The CDR3 extends over 11 amino acids. With 2 bases removed from V and 9 bases from J, the gap between germline ends came to 10 bases. The germline CDR1 and CDR2 sequences are GTSNPN and SVGIG (reference sequence). CDR3 in DNA: TGTGCCTGGAGTTGGGGAACCAAAGCTTTCTTT. This translates into CAWSWGTKAFF. The whole variable domain, filled in from reference TRBV30 and TRBJ1-1, reads SQTIHQWPATLVQPVGSPLSLECTVEGTSNPNLYWYRQAAGRGLQLLFYSVGIGQISSEVPQNLSASRPQDRQFILSSKKLLLSDSGFYLCAWSWGTKAFFGQGTRLTVV.

Notes on this clone: Other DNA sequences in this sample translate to the same CDR3. The chain uses TRBV7-3 and TRBJ2-7, with 9 bases matching TRBD1. The germline CDR1 and CDR2 sequences are SGHTA and FQGTGA. Trimming removed 0 bases from V and 6 bases from J; junction bases left unmatched: 3. This CDR3 has 14 residues. Here the CDR3 reads CASSLTGTGSEQYF. The CDR3 DNA reads as TGTGCCAGCAGCTTAACCGGGACAGGGAGCGAGCAGTACTTC.

The chain recombines TRBV2 with TRBJ2-7, with D hard to call. Per germline, CDR1 SNHLY and CDR2 FYNNEI. The CDR3 length is 11 residues. V was pared by 5 bases and J by 4 bases, with 6 bases between. This CDR3 reads CASSKGYEQYF. Here the CDR3 DNA reads TGTGCCAGCAGTAAGGGTTACGAGCAGTACTTC.

V and J are TRBV7-9 and TRBJ1-1, with D unresolved. The CDR3 loop spans 14 amino acids. Germline CDR1 SEHNR, CDR2 FQNEAQ (reference sequence). The V end was cut by 5 bases, the J end by 1 base, with 11 bases between. Written as DNA, the CDR3 is TGTGCCAGCAGCATAAGGACGGAGAACACTGAAGCTTTCTTT. Its translation: CASSIRTENTEAFF.